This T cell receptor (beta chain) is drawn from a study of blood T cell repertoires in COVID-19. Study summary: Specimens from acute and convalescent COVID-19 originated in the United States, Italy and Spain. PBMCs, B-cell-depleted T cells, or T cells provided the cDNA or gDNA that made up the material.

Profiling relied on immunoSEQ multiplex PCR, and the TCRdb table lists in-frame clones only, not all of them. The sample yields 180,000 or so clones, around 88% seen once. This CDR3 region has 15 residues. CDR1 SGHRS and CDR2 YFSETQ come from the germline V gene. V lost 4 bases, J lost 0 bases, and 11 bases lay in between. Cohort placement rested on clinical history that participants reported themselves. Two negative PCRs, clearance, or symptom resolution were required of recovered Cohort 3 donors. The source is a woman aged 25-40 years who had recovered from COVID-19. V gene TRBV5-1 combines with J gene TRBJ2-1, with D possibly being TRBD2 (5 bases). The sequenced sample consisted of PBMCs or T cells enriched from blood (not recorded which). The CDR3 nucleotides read TGCGCCAGCAGCCTAGCAAGATACTCCTACAATGAGCAGTTCTTC. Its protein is CASSLARYSYNEQFF.